A selection of T cell receptor beta chains follows, all from one sample in a study of shared clonotypes between healthy human individuals. Libraries were prepared by immunoSEQ multiplex PCR; TCRdb keeps only in-frame clonotypes and omits some of them. The sample has about 230,000 clones, approximately 70% seen once. Sample: memory CD4+ T cells sorted from blood. The receptors shown here come from a man aged 30 to 45 in good health. Both conserved end residues are part of each CDR3. The D gene is left open where the match is weak. Only part of the rows carry a size: once, few, many, or a class if the clone is expanded.

D: .
J: TRBJ2-1
size: .
V: TRBV6-5
length: 16
DNA: TGTGCCAGCAGTTACGTGGGCGTCGGGTCCTACAATGAGCAGTTCTTC
CDR3: CASSYVGVGSYNEQFF

D: .
J: TRBJ2-2
size: few
V: TRBV4-3
length: 15
DNA: TGCGCCAGCAGCCAAACTCTGGGGAACGCCGGGGAGCTGTTTTTT
CDR3: CASSQTLGNAGELFF

D: .
J: TRBJ1-2
size: few
V: TRBV29-1
length: 14
DNA: TGCAGCGTTGTTTTGGCGGGGTCCGACTATGGCTACACCTTC
CDR3: CSVVLAGSDYGYTF

D: .
J: TRBJ1-1
size: few
V: TRBV18
length: 13
DNA: TGTGCCAGCTCACAACAGGCGAACACTGAAGCTTTCTTT
CDR3: CASSQQANTEAFF

D: TRBD1
J: TRBJ2-2
size: .
V: TRBV27
length: 17
DNA: TGTGCCAGCAGTCCACAGGGGGTAGGAGGGAACACCGGGGAGCTGTTTTTT
CDR3: CASSPQGVGGNTGELFF

D: .
J: TRBJ2-1
size: .
V: TRBV5-1
length: 18
DNA: TGCGCCAGCAGCTTCCGGGAGCCAGTCGCCCCCACTTACAATGAGCAGTTCTTC
CDR3: CASSFREPVAPTYNEQFF

D: .
J: TRBJ2-3
size: .
V: TRBV18
length: 14
DNA: TGTGCCAGCTCACCCTACAGGGATGCAGATACGCAGTATTTT
CDR3: CASSPYRDADTQYF

D: TRBD2
J: TRBJ2-3
size: .
V: TRBV29-1
length: 21
DNA: TGCAGCGTTGAAAACCCTCGGGGGGTAGCGGGAGGGCCGTATGACACAGATACGCAGTATTTT
CDR3: CSVENPRGVAGGPYDTDTQYF

D: TRBD2
J: TRBJ2-7
size: .
V: TRBV10-3
length: 15
DNA: TGTGCCATCAGTGACGGACTAGCGGGAGGCTACGAGCAGTACTTC
CDR3: CAISDGLAGGYEQYF

D: .
J: TRBJ2-3
size: .
V: TRBV5-4
length: 14
DNA: TGTGCCAGCAGCTGGACTGCCGGCACAGATACGCAGTATTTT
CDR3: CASSWTAGTDTQYF

D: .
J: TRBJ2-7
size: .
V: TRBV6-1
length: 12
DNA: TGTGCCAGCAATGCAGGCAGCTACGAGCAGTACTTC
CDR3: CASNAGSYEQYF

D: .
J: TRBJ2-7
size: .
V: TRBV28
length: 16
DNA: TGTGCCAGCAGTTTACGCTGGGACTCGGTAACCGATGAGCAGTACTTC
CDR3: CASSLRWDSVTDEQYF

D: .
J: TRBJ1-2
size: .
V: TRBV6-1
length: 12
DNA: TGTGCCAGCAGCAGAACTAACTATGGCTACACCTTC
CDR3: CASSRTNYGYTF

D: .
J: TRBJ2-7
size: .
V: TRBV11-2
length: 16
DNA: TGTGCCAGCAGCTTAGAGTCCTCAGGAATCTGGGTCGAGCAGTACTTC
CDR3: CASSLESSGIWVEQYF

D: .
J: TRBJ2-7
size: .
V: TRBV18
length: 13
DNA: TGTGCCAGCTCACCCGGGACTGGGTGGGAGCAGTACTTC
CDR3: CASSPGTGWEQYF

D: .
J: TRBJ2-1
size: .
V: TRBV21-1
length: 16
DNA: TGTGCCAGCAGCTCTAGACTACCCAGCTCCTACAATGAGCAGTTCTTC
CDR3: CASSSRLPSSYNEQFF

D: .
J: TRBJ1-1
size: .
V: TRBV5-8
length: 14
DNA: TGTGCCACCCTAGGCAGGGACGTGAACACTGAAGCTTTCTTT
CDR3: CATLGRDVNTEAFF

D: .
J: TRBJ1-2
size: few
V: TRBV6-1
length: 14
DNA: TGTGCCAGCAGCACAGGGTCCCGCGGACGAGGCTACACCTTC
CDR3: CASSTGSRGRGYTF

D: .
J: TRBJ1-2
size: many
V: TRBV29-1
length: 11
DNA: TGCAGCGTTTTATCGGGGGGTGGCTACACCTTC
CDR3: CSVLSGGGYTF

D: .
J: TRBJ1-2
size: .
V: TRBV20-1
length: 11
DNA: TGCAGTGCGACGGCTAGGCAAGCCTACACCTTC
CDR3: CSATARQAYTF

D: .
J: TRBJ2-7
size: .
V: TRBV6-1
length: 12
DNA: TGTGCCAGCAGATCGGTGGGGTACGAGCAGTACTTC
CDR3: CASRSVGYEQYF

D: .
J: TRBJ2-7
size: .
V: TRBV7-2
length: 15
DNA: TGTGCCAGCAGCTATAAGAGCGGAAACTCCTACGAGCAGTACTTC
CDR3: CASSYKSGNSYEQYF

D: TRBD1
J: TRBJ1-2
size: .
V: TRBV6-6
length: 14
DNA: TGTGCCAGCAGTGGACAGGTCGCATTCTATGGCTACACCTTC
CDR3: CASSGQVAFYGYTF

D: .
J: TRBJ2-5
size: .
V: TRBV7-9
length: 12
DNA: TGTGCCAGCAGCCCGGGACGGGAGACCCAGTACTTC
CDR3: CASSPGRETQYF

D: .
J: TRBJ2-5
size: .
V: TRBV15
length: 18
DNA: TGTGCCACCAGCTCGGACAGGGGGCGACTAGCGGGAGTAGAGACCCAGTACTTC
CDR3: CATSSDRGRLAGVETQYF

D: TRBD2
J: TRBJ2-7
size: .
V: TRBV29-1
length: 16
DNA: TGCAGCGTTGGGAGCGTTACTAGCGGACCCCGCTACGAGCAGTACTTC
CDR3: CSVGSVTSGPRYEQYF

D: TRBD2
J: TRBJ2-2
size: few
V: TRBV9
length: 16
DNA: TGTGCCACGAAGGAAGAGACTAGCTTGAGGACCGGGGAGCTGTTTTTT
CDR3: CATKEETSLRTGELFF

D: .
J: TRBJ2-7
size: once
V: TRBV5-1
length: 12
DNA: TGCGCCAGCAGCTTGGCGGAATCCGAGCAGTACTTC
CDR3: CASSLAESEQYF

D: .
J: TRBJ2-7
size: .
V: TRBV7-6
length: 13
DNA: TGTGCCAGCAGCAGGGACGGAACCTACGAGCAGTACTTC
CDR3: CASSRDGTYEQYF

D: TRBD1
J: TRBJ1-1
size: .
V: TRBV30
length: 13
DNA: TGTGCCTGGACAGGGGGACGGGGATTTGAAGCTTTCTTT
CDR3: CAWTGGRGFEAFF

D: TRBD1
J: TRBJ2-1
size: many
V: TRBV5-1
length: 16
DNA: TGCGCCAGCAGCTCATACCGGGACAGGGGTTACAATGAGCAGTTCTTC
CDR3: CASSSYRDRGYNEQFF

D: TRBD1
J: TRBJ1-1
size: few
V: TRBV2
length: 13
DNA: TGTGCCAGCAGTAGAACAGGGGGCACTGAAGCTTTCTTT
CDR3: CASSRTGGTEAFF

D: .
J: TRBJ2-1
size: .
V: TRBV7-9
length: 13
DNA: TGTGCCAGCAGCTCGACCAATTTACATGAGCAGTTCTTC
CDR3: CASSSTNLHEQFF

D: .
J: TRBJ1-5
size: few
V: TRBV7-8
length: 14
DNA: TGTGCCAGCAGCTTAGGGGCAGGCGATCAGCCCCAGCATTTT
CDR3: CASSLGAGDQPQHF

D: .
J: TRBJ1-2
size: .
V: TRBV7-8
length: 15
DNA: TGTGCCAGCAGCTTAGGGGCGTCTTACAACTATGGCTACACCTTC
CDR3: CASSLGASYNYGYTF

D: .
J: TRBJ2-4
size: .
V: TRBV28
length: 18
DNA: TGTGCCAGCGGATCCTTCGACTCAACAAGGCCCAGGAGAAACATTCAGTACTTC
CDR3: CASGSFDSTRPRRNIQYF

D: .
J: TRBJ2-5
size: .
V: TRBV4-3
length: 15
DNA: TGCGCCAGCAGCCAAGTAACACAGACCCAAGAGACCCAGTACTTC
CDR3: CASSQVTQTQETQYF

D: .
J: TRBJ1-4
size: .
V: TRBV18
length: 16
DNA: TGTGCCAGCTCACCACAAAATCGAGGGCTGGAGGAAAAACTGTTTTTT
CDR3: CASSPQNRGLEEKLFF

D: TRBD2
J: TRBJ2-5
size: .
V: TRBV18
length: 15
DNA: TGTGCCAGCTCACCAGCAGCGGGGCTCAGGCGGGCCCAGTACTTC
CDR3: CASSPAAGLRRAQYF

D: TRBD2
J: TRBJ2-1
size: .
V: TRBV28
length: 18
DNA: TGTGCCAGCAGTTTAACGATCGGAAGCGGGAGAACTGACAATGAGCAGTTCTTC
CDR3: CASSLTIGSGRTDNEQFF

D: .
J: TRBJ2-6
size: .
V: TRBV9
length: 15
DNA: TGTGCCAGCAGAGGAGGGGGCGCTGGGGCCAACGTCCTGACTTTC
CDR3: CASRGGGAGANVLTF

D: TRBD1
J: TRBJ1-4
size: .
V: TRBV5-5
length: 16
DNA: TGTGCCAGCAGCTCGGACAGGGGAGGAACTAATGAAAAACTGTTTTTT
CDR3: CASSSDRGGTNEKLFF

D: .
J: TRBJ2-3
size: .
V: TRBV5-1
length: 14
DNA: TGCGCCAGCAGCTTGGCCGTCAGCACAGATACGCAGTATTTT
CDR3: CASSLAVSTDTQYF

D: .
J: TRBJ1-3
size: many
V: TRBV27
length: 15
DNA: TGTGCCAGCAGCCGCGACGGGTTCTCTGGAAACACCATATATTTT
CDR3: CASSRDGFSGNTIYF

D: .
J: TRBJ1-5
size: .
V: TRBV2
length: 15
DNA: TGTGCCAGCAGTCCTCAGGGGTATAGCAATCAGCCCCAGCATTTT
CDR3: CASSPQGYSNQPQHF

D: .
J: TRBJ1-5
size: .
V: TRBV25-1
length: 16
DNA: TGTGCCAGCAGTGAAGGTTACGACAGTAGCAATCAGCCCCAGCATTTT
CDR3: CASSEGYDSSNQPQHF

D: .
J: TRBJ2-3
size: .
V: TRBV12-1
length: 22
DNA: TGTGCCAGCAGCCCGTCTACCCCCCCTAGCGGGAGATACGATAAGAACACAGATACGCAGTATTTT
CDR3: CASSPSTPPSGRYDKNTDTQYF

D: .
J: TRBJ1-4
size: few
V: TRBV2
length: 13
DNA: TGTGCCAGCATGACAGCAACTAATGAAAAACTGTTTTTT
CDR3: CASMTATNEKLFF

D: .
J: TRBJ1-3
size: .
V: TRBV6-1
length: 14
DNA: TGTGCCAGCAGTGAACACTGGCAGGGAAACACCATATATTTT
CDR3: CASSEHWQGNTIYF

D: TRBD2
J: TRBJ2-1
size: .
V: TRBV27
length: 17
DNA: TGTGCCAGCAACGGACTAGCGGGGCCTAGCTCCTACAATGAGCAGTTCTTC
CDR3: CASNGLAGPSSYNEQFF

D: .
J: TRBJ1-1
size: .
V: TRBV28
length: 12
DNA: TGTGCCAGCAATGGCGACCAATTCGAAGCTTTCTTT
CDR3: CASNGDQFEAFF

D: .
J: TRBJ2-6
size: few
V: TRBV28
length: 15
DNA: TGTGCCAGCGAGGGAGTAGACTCTGGGGCCAACGTCCTGACTTTC
CDR3: CASEGVDSGANVLTF

D: .
J: TRBJ2-7
size: .
V: TRBV20-1
length: 11
DNA: TGCAGTGCTAGGGGCCCCCGCGAGCAGTACTTC
CDR3: CSARGPREQYF

D: .
J: TRBJ2-6
size: .
V: TRBV30
length: 14
DNA: TGTGCCTGGGGGGGCATCTCTGGGGCCAACGTCCTGACTTTC
CDR3: CAWGGISGANVLTF

D: TRBD1
J: TRBJ2-7
size: once
V: TRBV7-2
length: 13
DNA: TGTGCCAGCAGCTGGACAGGGACCCACGAGCAGTACTTC
CDR3: CASSWTGTHEQYF

D: TRBD2
J: TRBJ2-3
size: .
V: TRBV5-1
length: 17
DNA: TGCGCCAGCAGCTTGGTAGGGACTAGCGGGAGCGGGGATACGCAGTATTTT
CDR3: CASSLVGTSGSGDTQYF